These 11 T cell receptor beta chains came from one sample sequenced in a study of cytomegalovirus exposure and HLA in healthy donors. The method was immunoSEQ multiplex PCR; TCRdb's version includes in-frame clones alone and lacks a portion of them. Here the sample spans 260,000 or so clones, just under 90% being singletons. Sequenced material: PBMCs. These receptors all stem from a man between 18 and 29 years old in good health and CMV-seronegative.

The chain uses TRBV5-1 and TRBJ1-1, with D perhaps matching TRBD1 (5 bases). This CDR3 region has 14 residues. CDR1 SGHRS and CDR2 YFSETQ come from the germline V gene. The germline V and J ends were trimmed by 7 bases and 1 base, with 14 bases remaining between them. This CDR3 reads CASSYPRGNTEAFF. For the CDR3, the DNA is TGCGCCAGCTCCTACCCTAGGGGGAACACTGAAGCTTTCTTT.

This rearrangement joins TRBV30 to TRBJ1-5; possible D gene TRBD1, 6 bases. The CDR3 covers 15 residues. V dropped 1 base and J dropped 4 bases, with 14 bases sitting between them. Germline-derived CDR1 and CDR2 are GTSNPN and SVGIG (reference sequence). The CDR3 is CAWSDRYRANQPQHF. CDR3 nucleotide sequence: TGTGCCTGGAGTGATAGGTACAGGGCGAATCAGCCCCAGCATTTT.

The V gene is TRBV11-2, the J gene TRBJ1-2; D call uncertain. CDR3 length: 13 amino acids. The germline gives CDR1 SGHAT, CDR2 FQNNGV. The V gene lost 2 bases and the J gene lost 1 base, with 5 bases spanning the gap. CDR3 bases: TGTGCCAGCAGCTTACGGGTTAACTATGGCTACACCTTC. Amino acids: CASSLRVNYGYTF.

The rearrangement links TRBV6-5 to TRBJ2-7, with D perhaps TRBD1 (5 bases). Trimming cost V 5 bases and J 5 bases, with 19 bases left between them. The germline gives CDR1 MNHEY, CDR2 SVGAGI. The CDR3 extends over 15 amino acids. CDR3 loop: CASSTGAIQGDEQYF. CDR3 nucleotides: TGTGCCAGCAGTACCGGCGCTATCCAAGGGGACGAGCAGTACTTC.

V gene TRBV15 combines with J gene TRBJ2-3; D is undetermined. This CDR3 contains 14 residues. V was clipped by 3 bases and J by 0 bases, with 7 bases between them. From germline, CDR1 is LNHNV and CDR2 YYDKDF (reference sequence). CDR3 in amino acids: CATSSPESTDTQYF. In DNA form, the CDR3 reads TGTGCCACCAGCAGTCCGGAGAGCACAGATACGCAGTATTTT.

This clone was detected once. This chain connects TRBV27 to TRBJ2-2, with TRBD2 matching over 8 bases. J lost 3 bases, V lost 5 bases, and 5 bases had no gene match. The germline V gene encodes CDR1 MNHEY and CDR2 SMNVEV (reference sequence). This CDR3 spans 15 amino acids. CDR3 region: CASSLGTRYTGELFF. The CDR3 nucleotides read TGTGCCAGCAGTCTAGGGACTAGATACACCGGGGAGCTGTTTTTT.

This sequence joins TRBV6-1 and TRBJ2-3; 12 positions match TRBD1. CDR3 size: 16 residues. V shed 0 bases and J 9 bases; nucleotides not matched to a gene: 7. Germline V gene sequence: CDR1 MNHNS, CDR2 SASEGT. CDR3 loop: CASSEAGTGGAGTQYF. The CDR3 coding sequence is TGTGCCAGCAGTGAAGCCGGGACAGGGGGCGCCGGGACGCAGTATTTT.

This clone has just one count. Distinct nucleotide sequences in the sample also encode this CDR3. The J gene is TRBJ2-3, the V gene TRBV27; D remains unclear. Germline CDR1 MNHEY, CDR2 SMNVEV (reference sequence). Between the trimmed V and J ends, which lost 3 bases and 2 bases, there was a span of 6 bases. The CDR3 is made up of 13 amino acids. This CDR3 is CASSFLSTDTQYF. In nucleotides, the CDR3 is TGTGCCAGCAGTTTCCTCTCCACAGATACGCAGTATTTT.

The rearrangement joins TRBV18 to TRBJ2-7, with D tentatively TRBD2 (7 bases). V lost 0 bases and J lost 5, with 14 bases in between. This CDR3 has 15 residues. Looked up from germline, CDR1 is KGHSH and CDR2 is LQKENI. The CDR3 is CASSPPLGGLDEQYF. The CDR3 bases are TGTGCCAGCTCACCACCTTTGGGGGGGCTCGACGAGCAGTACTTC.

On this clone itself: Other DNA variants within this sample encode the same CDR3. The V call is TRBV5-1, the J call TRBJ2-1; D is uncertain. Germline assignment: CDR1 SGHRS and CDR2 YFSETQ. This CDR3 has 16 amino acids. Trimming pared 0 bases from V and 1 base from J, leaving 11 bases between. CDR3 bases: TGCGCCAGCAGCTTGGATGGTAGTTTTTCCTACAATGAGCAGTTCTTC. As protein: CASSLDGSFSYNEQFF.

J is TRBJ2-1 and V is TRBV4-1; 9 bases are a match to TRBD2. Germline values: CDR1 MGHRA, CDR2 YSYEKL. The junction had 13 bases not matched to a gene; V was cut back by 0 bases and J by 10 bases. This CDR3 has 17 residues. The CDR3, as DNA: TGCGCCAGCAGCCAAGACCCGTGGGAGCGGGGGGCGGGAGAGCAGTTCTTC. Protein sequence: CASSQDPWERGAGEQFF.